Listed below are T cell receptor beta chains from one sample, sequenced in a study of early T cells in non-severe SARS-CoV-2 infection. TCRdb reanalysed the 5' RACE reads using MiXCR and keeps one entry per CDR3 protein. The table records 55,000 to 75,000 distinct CDR3 sequences, roughly an eighth of them present only once. Material: whole blood. These receptor sequences come from an adult who was a healthcare worker with PCR-confirmed SARS-CoV-2 infection or an uninfected control (not recorded which). CDR3s include the opening cysteine and the closing phenylalanine or tryptophan.

TRBV20-1,14,CSARDRGSGTEAFF
TRBV9,15,CASSVDYTYTGELFF
TRBV20-1,14,CSASPGGDYNEQFF
TRBV6-1,14,CASSEQESSYEQYF
TRBV3-1,12,CASSWTGVEQYF
TRBV11-2,15,CASSFYRDSVFGYTF
TRBV28,15,CASTGGELGGYEQYF
TRBV7-2,18,CASSSMRTSGPRTDTQYF
TRBV7-2,20,CASSPQGPGLAGAGKNIQYF
TRBV28,14,CASSLGAPRGALHF
TRBV20-1,14,CSARDRTVDINAFF
TRBV7-9,16,CASSSFRKGYGNTIYF
TRBV4-2,20,CASSHPPGRRASSYNSPLHF
TRBV10-1,15,CASSLGTYSTDTQYF
TRBV5-1,12,CASSPDITSYTF
TRBV7-8,12,CASSAQGIEAFF
TRBV10-1,14,CASSRTSGGNEQFF
TRBV28,15,CASSLTGGEDQPQHF
TRBV5-6,14,CASSLRTGVFGQFF
TRBV5-6,12,CASSLGIYEQYF
TRBV7-8,14,CASSPDRRGSPLHF
TRBV11-2,14,CASRTMGQAHEQYF
TRBV19,14,CASSSLDSNQPQHF
TRBV14,15,CASSPRTGGGNEQFF
TRBV24-1,15,CATSDPSQAPYGYTF
TRBV6-2/TRBV6-3,16,CASSRRELQGGQPQHF
TRBV10-1,12,CASSDGRNEQFF
TRBV14,17,CASSQEPLLAGQETQYF
TRBV5-1,12,CASSLANQPQHF
TRBV27,14,CASSGQGNNSPLHF
TRBV6-4,15,CASSEGAGSYNEQFF
TRBV13,17,CASSLRRTASSYNEQFF
TRBV11-2,16,CASSQWGLLSKNIQYF
TRBV29-1,12,CSVATGVETQYF
TRBV20-1,17,CSARDQTGYTGTYGYTF
TRBV12-3/TRBV12-4,14,CASSLASSTDTQYF
TRBV29-1,11,CSVGTDTEAFF
TRBV20-1,18,CSATSRSRGGLSNQPQHF
TRBV20-1,11,CSADQGARAFF
TRBV28,14,CASSRTGFTSEAFF
TRBV10-2,13,CASRIGGGDTQYF
TRBV4-3,19,CASSQDRGGGLLIDSPLHF
TRBV7-9,13,CASSLVRGESAFF